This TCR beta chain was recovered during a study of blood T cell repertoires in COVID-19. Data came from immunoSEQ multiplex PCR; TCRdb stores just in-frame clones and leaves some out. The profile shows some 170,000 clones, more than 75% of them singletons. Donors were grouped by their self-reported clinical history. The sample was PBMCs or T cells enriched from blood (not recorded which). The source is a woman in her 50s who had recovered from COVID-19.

The CDR3 DNA follows: TGTGCCAGCAGCGCCGGACAGAACACTGAAGCTTTCTTT. It encodes CASSAGQNTEAFF. The chain is built from TRBV9 and TRBJ1-1; D is perhaps TRBD1 (5 bases). Germline V CDR1 and CDR2: SGDLS, YYNGEE. V gave up 3 bases and J gave up 1 base, with 7 bases separating them. This CDR3 spans 13 amino acids.